These 26 T cell receptor beta chains came from one sample sequenced in a study of cytomegalovirus exposure and HLA in healthy donors. 13 Jbeta primers and 60 Vbeta primers were used for the PCR. The protocol was immunoSEQ multiplex PCR, while the TCRdb copy is restricted to in-frame clones and leaves out a portion. The sample lists 200,000 to 250,000 clones; 80% to 90% were seen once. The sample comprised PBMCs. All receptors come from a man younger than 40 in good health and CMV-seronegative.

The chain carries TRBV6-1 and TRBJ1-1; D is possibly TRBD1 (5 bases). Trimming stripped 1 base from V and 8 bases from J, with 14 bases between. The CDR3 loop spans 14 amino acids. Germline V lookup: CDR1 MNHNS, CDR2 SASEGT. CDR3 nucleotide sequence: TGTGCCAGCAGTGAAGGGGGCAGGGATTGGGAAGCTTTCTTT. This codes for CASSEGGRDWEAFF.

The gene calls are TRBV7-9 and TRBJ2-4; tentative D call: TRBD1 (6 bases). CDR1 and CDR2 from the germline V gene are SEHNR and FQNEAQ (reference sequence). This CDR3 is built from 15 residues. The V end was cut by 7 bases, the J end by 2 bases, with 15 bases between. CDR3 amino acids: CASNQIQGTKNIQYF. CDR3 in DNA: TGTGCCAGCAACCAGATACAGGGAACCAAAAACATTCAGTACTTC.

Comment on this clone: Other DNA sequences in this specimen translate into the identical CDR3. This chain joins TRBV28 and TRBJ2-7; TRBD1 is a possible D gene (6 bases). Trimming shortened V by 3 bases and J by 3 bases, and 9 bases separated the two germline ends. Germline CDR1 and CDR2: MDHEN and SYDVKM. The CDR3 is 13 residues long. The CDR3 sequence is CASSLRTDYEQYF. CDR3 coding DNA: TGTGCCAGCAGTTTGAGGACAGACTACGAGCAGTACTTC.

The chain is built from TRBV11-2 and TRBJ1-1; possibly TRBD1 for D (6 bases). Trimming took off 5 bases at V and 8 bases at J, with 15 bases between the two ends. CDR1 is SGHAT, CDR2 FQNNGV, per germline. CDR3 length: 13 amino acids. The CDR3 sequence: CASSPDRIREAFF. The CDR3, as DNA: TGTGCCAGCAGCCCAGACAGGATACGAGAAGCTTTCTTT.

This chain joins TRBV7-9 and TRBJ2-7, with D possibly matching TRBD2 (5 bases). The germline V gene encodes CDR1 SEHNR and CDR2 FQNEAQ (reference sequence). Trimming cost V 1 base and J 4 bases, with 17 bases left between them. The CDR3 runs to 16 residues. CDR3 nucleotide sequence: TGTGCCAGCAGCTTAGAGCGGTTCGCCCTAGGTTACGAGCAGTACTTC. Translated: CASSLERFALGYEQYF. Filled out from reference TRBV7-9 and TRBJ2-7, the complete variable domain reads DTGVSQNPRHKITKRGQNVTFRCDPISEHNRLYWYRQTLGQGPEFLTYFQNEAQLEKSRLLSDRFSAERPKGSFSTLEIQRTEQGDSAMYLCASSLERFALGYEQYFGPGTRLTVT.

The V call is TRBV16, the J call TRBJ2-7; a possible D gene is TRBD1 (6 bases). V lost 3 bases and J 5 bases, leaving 14 bases between the germline ends. The CDR3 is made up of 14 amino acids. CDR1 and CDR2 from the germline V gene are KGHSY and FQNENV. The CDR3 is CASSQATGPNEQYF. The CDR3 DNA follows: TGTGCCAGCAGCCAGGCGACAGGTCCCAACGAGCAGTACTTC.

This clone was counted between two and nine times. CDR3 region: CASSHTGGAYEQYF. CDR3 sequence (DNA): TGTGCCAGCAGCCACACAGGGGGCGCGTACGAGCAGTACTTC. This chain links TRBV4-2 with TRBJ2-7; 9 bases agree with TRBD1. The CDR3 length is 14 residues. Germline V gene sequence: CDR1 LGHNA, CDR2 YNFKEQ. J lost 4 bases, V lost 3 bases, and 4 bases had no gene match.

This clone was observed a handful of times. The chain uses TRBV29-1 and TRBJ2-1; the D gene is possibly TRBD1 (6 bases). The V end was cut by 5 bases, the J end by 8 bases, with 13 bases between. This CDR3 has 12 amino acids. Germline CDR1 SQVTM, CDR2 ANQGSEA. The CDR3 here is CSVITGNDEQFF. CDR3 nucleotide sequence: TGCAGCGTTATTACAGGGAACGATGAGCAGTTCTTC.

Comments on this clone: The junction shows a germline mismatch at one end, possibly a read error. J is TRBJ2-7 and V is TRBV7-9, with TRBD2 as a possible D gene (6 bases). The CDR3 extends over 14 amino acids. The germline gives CDR1 SEHNR, CDR2 FQNEAQ (reference sequence). The CDR3: CSSSLVTSPYEQYF. The CDR3 DNA follows: TGTTCCAGCAGCTTAGTTACTAGCCCATACGAGCAGTACTTC.

The chain joins TRBV5-4 to TRBJ2-3, with D perhaps matching TRBD2 (6 bases). The CDR3 loop spans 15 amino acids. With 4 bases removed from V and 1 base from J, the gap between germline ends came to 13 bases. Per germline, CDR1 SGHNT and CDR2 YYREEE (reference sequence). CDR3 in DNA: TGTGCCAGCAGCCGAGGGTCTAGCGGCACAGATACGCAGTATTTT. Amino acid sequence: CASSRGSSGTDTQYF. The full variable domain, in which reference TRBV5-4 and TRBJ2-3 provide the parts outside the CDR3, is ETGVTQSPTHLIKTRGQQVTLRCSSQSGHNTVSWYQQALGQGPQFIFQYYREEENGRGNFPPRFSGLQFPNYSSELNVNALELDDSALYLCASSRGSSGTDTQYFGPGTRLTVL.

V and J are TRBV27 and TRBJ1-2; 8 nucleotides align to TRBD1. This CDR3 is 12 amino acids long. Trimming removed 4 bases from V and 8 bases from J; junction bases left unmatched: 3. Germline-derived CDR1 and CDR2 are MNHEY and SMNVEV (reference sequence). The CDR3 here is CASSSTGGGYTF. The CDR3 DNA is TGTGCCAGCAGTTCTACAGGGGGAGGCTACACCTTC.

This chain uses TRBV19 with TRBJ2-2; D unresolved. The length of the CDR3 is 12 residues. V gave up 5 bases and J gave up 6 bases, with 7 bases separating them. The V gene's germline CDR1 is LNHDA and CDR2 SQIVND (reference sequence). In DNA, the CDR3 is TGTGCCAGTAGTCCGCGTCCCGGGGAGCTGTTTTTT. Its translation is CASSPRPGELFF.

This clone was seen a few times. The rearrangement uses TRBV6-5 and TRBJ2-2; weak D call: TRBD2 (5 bases). CDR3 size: 14 residues. The germline CDR1 and CDR2 sequences are MNHEY and SVGAGI. Between the trimmed V and J ends, which lost 8 bases and 2 bases, there was a span of 12 bases. The CDR3 loop reads CASAGTDNTGELFF. DNA of the CDR3: TGTGCCAGCGCGGGCACAGACAACACCGGGGAGCTGTTTTTT.

The chain links TRBV18 to TRBJ2-3; 9 bases fit TRBD2. Germline lookup yields CDR1 KGHSH and CDR2 LQKENI. This CDR3 contains 16 residues. Unmatched junction bases numbered 4, after V lost 3 bases and J lost 0 bases. In DNA, the CDR3 is TGTGCCAGCTCACCGCTGGGACTAGCTAGCACAGATACGCAGTATTTT. Translating gives CASSPLGLASTDTQYF.

This clone was counted only a few times. The V call is TRBV7-8, the J call TRBJ1-1; no reliable D call. CDR1 SGHVS and CDR2 FQNEAQ come from the germline V gene. Trimming cost V 4 bases and J 2 bases, with 14 bases left between them. This CDR3 contains 15 residues. CDR3 residues: CASSSYTRSNTEAFF. CDR3 sequence (DNA): TGTGCCAGCAGCTCATATACAAGGAGCAACACTGAAGCTTTCTTT.

V gene TRBV28 combines with J gene TRBJ2-2; 9 positions agree with TRBD2. Losses at the gene ends were 8 bases for V and 0 bases for J; bases not matched to a gene: 7. This CDR3 spans 16 amino acids. Germline CDR1 is MDHEN and CDR2 is SYDVKM. As DNA, the CDR3 is TGTGCCAGCGCTGGCGGGGGGGCCGCGAACACCGGGGAGCTGTTTTTT. This sequence encodes CASAGGGAANTGELFF.

This clone showed up just a few times. The V and J genes are TRBV7-9 and TRBJ2-5, with 10 bases identical to TRBD1. V lost 2 bases, J lost 4 bases, and 7 bases stayed unmatched. This CDR3 comprises 16 residues. Germline assignment: CDR1 SEHNR and CDR2 FQNEAQ (reference sequence). CDR3 DNA: TGTGCCAGCAGCTTAATGGGACAGGGGAAGTCAGAGACCCAGTACTTC. Translation gives CASSLMGQGKSETQYF.

This chain connects TRBV27 to TRBJ1-2; 7 bases are shared with TRBD1. The CDR3 is made up of 17 amino acids. Germline V gene lookup returns CDR1 MNHEY and CDR2 SMNVEV (reference sequence). The V gene end was trimmed by 2 bases and the J gene end by 6 bases; junction bases not matched to a gene: 15. CDR3 sequence (DNA): TGTGCCAGCAGTTTAATGTGGAGCGAGGGGGCGGTCGATGGCTACACCTTC. Amino acid sequence: CASSLMWSEGAVDGYTF.

CDR3 in amino acids: CASSLVSSSLYGYTF. As DNA, the CDR3 is TGCGCCAGCAGCTTGGTCTCGAGTTCCCTCTATGGCTACACCTTC. The chain joins TRBV5-1 to TRBJ1-2; D gene unclear. The CDR3 is 15 amino acids. V lost 0 bases, J lost 4 bases, and 13 bases lay in between. Looked up from germline, CDR1 is SGHRS and CDR2 is YFSETQ.

The CDR3 spells CASSLGFGQVVHREQYF. DNA of the CDR3: TGTGCCAGCAGCTTGGGTTTTGGACAAGTGGTACACCGCGAGCAGTACTTC. This chain connects TRBV5-8 to TRBJ2-7; TRBD1 is a possible D gene (5 bases). Trimming removed 0 bases at V and 6 bases at J, with 22 bases between. The germline V gene has CDR1 SGHTS and CDR2 YDEGEE. This CDR3 comprises 17 residues.

The chain combines TRBV27 with TRBJ1-4; 8 bases line up with TRBD1. J gave up 8 bases and V 4 bases, and 6 bases lay outside the gene matches. This CDR3 spans 14 amino acids. Germline V gene sequence: CDR1 MNHEY, CDR2 SMNVEV (reference sequence). This CDR3 reads CASSSGGAEEKLFF. The CDR3 DNA is TGTGCCAGCAGTTCAGGGGGCGCCGAGGAAAAACTGTTTTTT.

The chain couples TRBV2 to TRBJ2-5; 10 bases match TRBD1. The tail of the sequence fits TRBJ2-7 better, so the J call may be wrong. The CDR3 runs to 14 residues. Germline values: CDR1 SNHLY, CDR2 FYNNEI. The CDR3 DNA reads TGTGCCAGCAGGGGACAGGGGACCTCCTACGAGCAGTACTTC. This gives the protein CASRGQGTSYEQYF.

The V and J genes are TRBV7-3 and TRBJ2-3, with 12 bases that match TRBD2. Germline lookup yields CDR1 SGHTA and CDR2 FQGTGA. V gave up 2 bases and J gave up 0 bases; unmatched junction bases: 0. The CDR3 spans 16 residues. The CDR3 coding sequence is TGTGCCAGCAGCTTAGGACTAGCGGGGAGCACAGATACGCAGTATTTT. Residues: CASSLGLAGSTDTQYF.

The CDR3 spells CASSLRGPGGPPWEQYF. CDR3 coding DNA: TGTGCCAGCAGCTTGAGGGGGCCCGGGGGACCGCCATGGGAGCAGTACTTC. The gene calls are TRBV5-6 and TRBJ2-7, with TRBD1 as a possible D gene (7 bases). CDR3 length: 17 amino acids. Between the trimmed V and J ends, which lost 1 base and 7 bases, there was a span of 24 bases. The V gene's germline CDR1 is SGHDT and CDR2 YYEEEE.

This chain joins TRBV21-1 and TRBJ2-3; TRBD2 is the table's D call, not checked against the DNA. TRBV21-1 is reported as a pseudogene. The CDR3 is 15 amino acids. CDR3 bases: TGTGCCATAGGGGGGACTAGCGGGAACACAGATACGCAGTATTTT. Encoded protein: CAIGGTSGNTDTQYF.

The CDR3 region has the DNA TGTGCCAGCAGCTCGTCGGGGGGCATAGATACGCAGTATTTT. Amino acids: CASSSSGGIDTQYF. This chain joins TRBV5-4 and TRBJ2-3, with D maybe TRBD2 (7 bases). Germline V gene sequence: CDR1 SGHNT, CDR2 YYREEE (reference sequence). Trimming took 3 bases from V and 5 from J, leaving 13 bases between them. There are 14 residues in the CDR3.